These 13 T cell receptor beta chains came from one sample sequenced in a study of tumor-infiltrating lymphocytes in primary liver carcinoma. A primer in the constant region served to generate TCR beta cDNA from 500 to 600 ng of total RNA. A slightly modified ARM-PCR protocol with three nested multiplex PCR rounds produced these TCR beta libraries. PCR rounds one and two used TRBV1-TRBV30 forward primers with a C-beta reverse primer for 10 cycles each. Via MiXCR, TCRdb re-called the multiplex PCR reads, giving one row per CDR3 protein. Altogether almost 200,000 distinct CDR3 sequences are present, less than 70% being singletons, with the ten largest covering under 7.5%. They got blood RNA out of unsorted whole blood and also pulled out germline DNA. Sequencing was performed on peripheral blood. The source of these receptors is a woman aged 55-70 years with primary liver carcinoma and hepatitis B virus infection.

This clonotype occurred many times. CDR3 nucleotide sequence: TGTGCCAGCAGTGACACCTACGAGCAGTACTTC. Translating it yields CASSDTYEQYF. The chain couples TRBV6-5 to TRBJ2-7; unclear D gene. Germline V gives CDR1 MNHEY, CDR2 SVGAGI. V lost 5 bases, J lost 2 bases, and 4 bases lay in between. There are 11 residues in the CDR3.

As for this clonotype: One junction end does not reproduce the germline sequence, and a read error may be involved. This sequence joins TRBV13 and TRBJ2-7; D not certain. The CDR3 is 16 amino acids. Germline CDR1 and CDR2: PRHDT and FYEKMQ (reference sequence). Here the CDR3 reads CASILEPPRRGYEQYF. As DNA, the CDR3 is TGTGCCAGCATCTTAGAGCCCCCCCGGAGAGGCTACGAGCAGTACTTC.

This sequence joins TRBV2 and TRBJ1-5; D gene unclear. Deletions cut 1 base from V and 4 bases from J, with 8 bases between. Germline V CDR1 and CDR2: SNHLY, FYNNEI. The CDR3 totals 14 residues. The CDR3 nucleotides are TGTGCCAGCAGTGAAGTAACCCAAAATCAGCCCCAGCATTTT. Protein product: CASSEVTQNQPQHF.

There are many counts of this clonotype. This chain links TRBV6-6 with TRBJ2-7, with a weak D call TRBD1 (6 bases). Germline values: CDR1 MNHNY, CDR2 SVGAGI (reference sequence). V lost 0 bases and J lost 4, with 13 bases in between. There are 15 residues in the CDR3. CDR3 sequence reads: CASSYSADQGYEQYF. The DNA of the CDR3 is TGTGCCAGCAGTTACTCGGCGGACCAGGGGTACGAGCAGTACTTC.

This clonotype was recorded many times. This rearrangement joins TRBV29-1 to TRBJ2-1; the match to TRBD2 covers 11 bases. Germline trimming cut 7 bases from V and 0 bases from J; bases unmatched to any gene: 11. Germline V CDR1 and CDR2: SQVTM, ANQGSEA. The CDR3 contains 17 residues. The CDR3 bases are TGCAGCGCCCGAGGGCTAGCGGGAGGCTCCTCCTACAATGAGCAGTTCTTC. Its translation is CSARGLAGGSSYNEQFF.

As regards this clonotype: A much larger clone is a single base away; this may be a read error. V is TRBV29-1 and J is TRBJ2-5; 7 positions agree with TRBD1. Germline CDR1 is SQVTM and CDR2 is ANQGSEA. CDR3 length: 11 residues. The trim removed 6 bases at V and 10 bases at J, leaving 8 bases unmatched. CDR3 bases: TGCAGCGTCACGGCAGGGGGAGACCAGTACTTC. It is translated as CSVTAGGDQYF. Complete variable domain (other parts from reference TRBV29-1 and TRBJ2-5): SAVISQKPSRDICQRGTSLTIQCQVDSQVTMMFWYRQQPGQSLTLIATANQGSEATYESGFVIDKFPISRPNLTFSTLTVSNMSPEDSSIYLCSVTAGGDQYFGPGTRLLVL.

Turning to this clonotype: A read error may explain this, as a much larger clone is one base away. This CDR3 is missing its conserved last phenylalanine or tryptophan, likely due to a read error. The rearrangement joins TRBV14 to TRBJ2-7, with TRBD2 identical over 12 bases. The CDR3 is 14 amino acids. Germline V gene sequence: CDR1 SGHDN, CDR2 FVKESK. Trimming removed 4 bases from V and 6 bases from J; junction bases left unmatched: 4. Here the CDR3 DNA reads TGTGCCAGCAGCCCACTAGCGGGAGGAGGCGAGCAGTACCTC. Encoded protein: CASSPLAGGGEQYL.

Worth noting for this clonotype: The junction differs from germline at one of its ends, possibly a read error. CDR3 nucleotides: TGTACCAGCAGTTTTGGCAGGGCGGGCTACACCTTC. Protein product: CTSSFGRAGYTF. This chain uses TRBV11-2 with TRBJ1-2; D is possibly TRBD1 (5 bases). Germline values: CDR1 SGHAT, CDR2 FQNNGV. This CDR3 has 12 amino acids. Looking up the rest from reference TRBV11-2 and TRBJ1-2 gives the full variable domain: EAGVAQSPRYKIIEKRQSVAFWCNPISGHATLYWYQQILGQGPKLLIQFQNNGVVDDSQLPKDRFSAERLKGVDSTLKIQPAKLEDSAVYLCTSSFGRAGYTFGSGTRLTVV.

Many counts were recorded for this clonotype. This chain links TRBV12-3 or TRBV12-4 with TRBJ2-7; D might be TRBD1 (7 bases). This CDR3 spans 14 amino acids. Trimming shortened V by 9 bases and J by 3 bases, and 18 bases separated the two germline ends. CDR3 protein: CASSGGGPRYEQYF. DNA for the CDR3: TGTGCCAGTTCAGGGGGAGGACCCCGCTACGAGCAGTACTTC.

The J gene is TRBJ2-4, the V gene TRBV11-2; perhaps TRBD1 as D (6 bases). The germline V gene encodes CDR1 SGHAT and CDR2 FQNNGV. The CDR3 length is 14 residues. V was shortened by 5 bases and J by 5 bases, with 13 bases between the two germline ends. CDR3 loop: CASSTTWGQNIQYF. As DNA, the CDR3 is TGTGCCAGCAGCACTACATGGGGGCAAAACATTCAGTACTTC.

This clonotype has a count of ten or more. The rearrangement links TRBV6-5 to TRBJ1-2; tentatively, D is TRBD1 (5 bases). V lost 0 bases and J lost 4, with 12 bases in between. Germline V gene sequence: CDR1 MNHEY, CDR2 SVGAGI. The CDR3 is 15 residues long. The CDR3 DNA reads TGTGCCAGCAGTTACTCAACAGGAAGCGCCTATGGCTACACCTTC. Protein product: CASSYSTGSAYGYTF.

A note on this clonotype: The junction departs from the called germline gene at one end, perhaps through a read error. This chain joins TRBV13 and TRBJ2-2; 7 bases agree with TRBD2. CDR1 PRHDT and CDR2 FYEKMQ come from the germline V gene (reference sequence). The CDR3 covers 16 residues. The CDR3 is CTSSRRTSGRTGELFF. CDR3 in DNA: TGTACCAGCAGCCGACGGACTAGTGGTAGGACCGGGGAGCTGTTTTTT.

As concerns this clonotype: A much larger clone is a single base away; this may be a read error. The chain employs TRBV6-1 and TRBJ1-1; D uncertain. The length of the CDR3 is 14 residues. Germline V gene sequence: CDR1 MNHNS, CDR2 SASEGT. For the CDR3, the DNA is TGTGCCAACAGTCGCGACGGGCTGGCCACTGAAGCTTTCTTT. The encoded protein is CANSRDGLATEAFF.